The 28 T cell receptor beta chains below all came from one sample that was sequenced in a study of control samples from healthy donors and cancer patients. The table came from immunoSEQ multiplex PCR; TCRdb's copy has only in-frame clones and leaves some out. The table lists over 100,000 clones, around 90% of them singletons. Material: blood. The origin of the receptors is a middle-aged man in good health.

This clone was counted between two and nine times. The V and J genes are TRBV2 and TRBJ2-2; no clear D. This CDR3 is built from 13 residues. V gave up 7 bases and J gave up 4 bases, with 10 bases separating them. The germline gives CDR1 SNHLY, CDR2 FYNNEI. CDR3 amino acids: CASNGPPTGELFF. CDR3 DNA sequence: TGTGCCAGCAACGGACCCCCCACCGGGGAGCTGTTTTTT.

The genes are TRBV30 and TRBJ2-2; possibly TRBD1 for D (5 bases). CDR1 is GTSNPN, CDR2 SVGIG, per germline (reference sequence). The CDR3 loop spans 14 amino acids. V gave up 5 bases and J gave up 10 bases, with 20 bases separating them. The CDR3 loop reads CAWQGGLPPQELFF. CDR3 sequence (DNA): TGTGCCTGGCAGGGCGGCCTACCTCCCCAGGAGCTGTTTTTT.

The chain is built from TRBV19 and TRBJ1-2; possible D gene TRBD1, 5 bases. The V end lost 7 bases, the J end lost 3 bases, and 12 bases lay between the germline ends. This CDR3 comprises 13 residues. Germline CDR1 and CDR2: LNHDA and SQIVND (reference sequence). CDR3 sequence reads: CASKGASYYGYTF. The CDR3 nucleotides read TGTGCCAGTAAAGGGGCCAGCTACTATGGCTACACCTTC.

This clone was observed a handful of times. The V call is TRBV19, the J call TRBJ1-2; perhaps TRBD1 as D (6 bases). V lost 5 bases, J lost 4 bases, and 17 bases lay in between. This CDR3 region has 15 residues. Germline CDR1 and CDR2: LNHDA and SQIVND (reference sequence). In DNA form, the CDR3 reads TGTGCCAGTAGTCTTCTTCGAGGGGGACTCTATGGCTACACCTTC. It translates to CASSLLRGGLYGYTF.

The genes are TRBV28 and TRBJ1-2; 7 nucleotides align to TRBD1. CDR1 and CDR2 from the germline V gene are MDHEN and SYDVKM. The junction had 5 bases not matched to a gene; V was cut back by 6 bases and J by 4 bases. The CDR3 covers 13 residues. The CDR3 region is CASRAQGTYGYTF. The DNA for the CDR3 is TGTGCCAGCAGGGCACAGGGGACCTATGGCTACACCTTC.

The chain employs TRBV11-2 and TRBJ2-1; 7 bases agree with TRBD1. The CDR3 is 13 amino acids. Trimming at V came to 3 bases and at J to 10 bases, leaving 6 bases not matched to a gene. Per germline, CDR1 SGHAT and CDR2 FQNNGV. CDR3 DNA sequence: TGTGCCAGCAGCTTGGGTACAGGGGTGGAGCAGTTCTTC. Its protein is CASSLGTGVEQFF.

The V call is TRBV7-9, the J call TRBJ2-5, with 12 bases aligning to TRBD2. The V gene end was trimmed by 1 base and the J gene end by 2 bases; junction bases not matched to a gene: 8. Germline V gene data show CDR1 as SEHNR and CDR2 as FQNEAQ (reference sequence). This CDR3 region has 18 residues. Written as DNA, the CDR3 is TGTGCCAGCAGCTTAGTGCTACTAGCGGGGGGACAACAAGAGACCCAGTACTTC. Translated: CASSLVLLAGGQQETQYF.

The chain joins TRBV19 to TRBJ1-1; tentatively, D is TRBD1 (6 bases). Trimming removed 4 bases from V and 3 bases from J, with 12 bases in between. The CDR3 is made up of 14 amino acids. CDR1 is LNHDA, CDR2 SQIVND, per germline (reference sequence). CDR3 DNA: TGTGCCAGTAGTACTCAGGGGTTTGACACTGAAGCTTTCTTT. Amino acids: CASSTQGFDTEAFF.

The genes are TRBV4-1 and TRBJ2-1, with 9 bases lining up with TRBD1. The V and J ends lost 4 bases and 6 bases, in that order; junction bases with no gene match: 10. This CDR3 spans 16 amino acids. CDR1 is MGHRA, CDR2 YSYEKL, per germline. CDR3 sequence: CASSRLQGAPSNEQFF. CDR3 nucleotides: TGCGCCAGCAGCCGTTTACAGGGGGCGCCGTCCAATGAGCAGTTCTTC.

The CDR3 sequence: CASSVAGQGFEQFF. CDR3 DNA: TGTGCCAGCAGCGTAGCAGGACAGGGATTCGAGCAGTTCTTC. The chain uses TRBV9 and TRBJ2-1, with 8 bases identical to TRBD1. Germline CDR1 SGDLS, CDR2 YYNGEE. This CDR3 has 14 amino acids. Trimming took 0 bases from V and 10 from J; bases not matched to a gene: 6. The full variable domain, its missing parts supplied by reference TRBV9 and TRBJ2-1, is DSGVTQTPKHLITATGQRVTLRCSPRSGDLSVYWYQQSLDQGLQFLIQYYNGEERAKGNILERFSAQQFPDLHSELNLSSLELGDSALYFCASSVAGQGFEQFFGPGTRLTVL.

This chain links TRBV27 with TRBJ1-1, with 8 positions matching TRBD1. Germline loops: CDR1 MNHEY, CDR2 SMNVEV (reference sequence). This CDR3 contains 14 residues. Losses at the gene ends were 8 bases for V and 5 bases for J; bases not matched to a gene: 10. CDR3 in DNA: TGTGCCAGCGGTGGACAGGGCTTTATTACTGAAGCTTTCTTT. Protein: CASGGQGFITEAFF.

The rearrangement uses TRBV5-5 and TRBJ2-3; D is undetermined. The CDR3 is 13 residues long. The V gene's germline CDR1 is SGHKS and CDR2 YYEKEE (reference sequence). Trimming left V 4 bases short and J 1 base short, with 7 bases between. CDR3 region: CASSRRGTDTQYF. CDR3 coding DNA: TGTGCCAGCAGCAGACGGGGCACAGATACGCAGTATTTT.

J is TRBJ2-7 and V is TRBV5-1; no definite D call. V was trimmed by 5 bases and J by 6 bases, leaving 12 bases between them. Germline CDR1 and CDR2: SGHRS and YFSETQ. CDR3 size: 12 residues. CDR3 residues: CASRMVNREQYF. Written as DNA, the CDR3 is TGCGCCAGCAGGATGGTGAATCGCGAGCAGTACTTC.

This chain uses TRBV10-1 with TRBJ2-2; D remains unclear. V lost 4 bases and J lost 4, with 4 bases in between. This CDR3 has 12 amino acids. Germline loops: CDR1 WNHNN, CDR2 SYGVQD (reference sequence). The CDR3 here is CASSGFTGELFF. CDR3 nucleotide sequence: TGCGCCAGCAGTGGATTCACCGGGGAGCTGTTTTTT.

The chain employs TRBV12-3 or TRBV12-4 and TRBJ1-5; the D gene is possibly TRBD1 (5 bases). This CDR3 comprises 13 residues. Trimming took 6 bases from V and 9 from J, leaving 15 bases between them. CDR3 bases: TGTGCCAGCAGCGGGGGTAACGGGATGCCCCAGCATTTT. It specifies CASSGGNGMPQHF.

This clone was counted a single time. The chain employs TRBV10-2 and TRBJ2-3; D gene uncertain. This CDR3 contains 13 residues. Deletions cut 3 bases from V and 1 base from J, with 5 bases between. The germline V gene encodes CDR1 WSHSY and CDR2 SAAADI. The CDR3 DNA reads TGCGCCAGCAGTGACCCAGGCACAGATACGCAGTATTTT. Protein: CASSDPGTDTQYF.

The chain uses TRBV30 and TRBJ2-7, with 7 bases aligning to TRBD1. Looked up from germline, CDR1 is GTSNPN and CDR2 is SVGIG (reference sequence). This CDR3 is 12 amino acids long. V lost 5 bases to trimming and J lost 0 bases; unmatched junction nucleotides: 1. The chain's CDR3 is CAWGDSSYEQYF. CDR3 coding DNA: TGTGCCTGGGGGGACAGCTCCTACGAGCAGTACTTC.

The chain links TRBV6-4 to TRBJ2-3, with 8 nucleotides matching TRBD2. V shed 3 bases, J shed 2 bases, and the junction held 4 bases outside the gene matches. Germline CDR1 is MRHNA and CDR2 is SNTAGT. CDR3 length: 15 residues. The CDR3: CASSESGGFTDTQYF. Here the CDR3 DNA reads TGTGCCAGCAGTGAATCGGGGGGGTTCACAGATACGCAGTATTTT.

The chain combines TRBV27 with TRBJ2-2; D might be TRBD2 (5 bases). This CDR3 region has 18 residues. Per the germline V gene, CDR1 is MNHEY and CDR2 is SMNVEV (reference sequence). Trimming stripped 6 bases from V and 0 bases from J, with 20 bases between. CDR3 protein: CASRRGIPGSANTGELFF. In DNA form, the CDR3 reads TGTGCCAGCAGACGAGGAATTCCGGGGAGCGCGAACACCGGGGAGCTGTTTTTT.

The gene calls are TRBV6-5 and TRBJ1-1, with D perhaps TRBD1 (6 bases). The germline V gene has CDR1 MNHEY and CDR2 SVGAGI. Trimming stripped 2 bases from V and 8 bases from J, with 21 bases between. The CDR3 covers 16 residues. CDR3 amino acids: CASSYVSRGQGQEAFF. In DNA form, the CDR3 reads TGTGCCAGCAGTTACGTTTCTCGGGGCCAGGGGCAAGAAGCTTTCTTT.

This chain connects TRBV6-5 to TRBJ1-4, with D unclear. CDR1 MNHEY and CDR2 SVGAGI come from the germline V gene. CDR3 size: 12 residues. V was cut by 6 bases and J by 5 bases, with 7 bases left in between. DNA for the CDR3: TGTGCCAGCAGAGCGGTAAATGAAAAACTGTTTTTT. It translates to CASRAVNEKLFF.

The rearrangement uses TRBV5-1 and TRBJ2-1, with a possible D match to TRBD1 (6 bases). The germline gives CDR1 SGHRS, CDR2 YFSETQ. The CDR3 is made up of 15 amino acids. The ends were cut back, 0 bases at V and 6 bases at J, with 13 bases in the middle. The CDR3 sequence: CASSLGPGVANEQFF. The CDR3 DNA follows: TGCGCCAGCAGCTTGGGCCCAGGGGTGGCCAATGAGCAGTTCTTC.

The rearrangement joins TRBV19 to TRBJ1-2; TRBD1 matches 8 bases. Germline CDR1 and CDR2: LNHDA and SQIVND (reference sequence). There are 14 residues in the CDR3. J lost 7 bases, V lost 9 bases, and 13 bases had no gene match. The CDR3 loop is CASDRTGQGGGYTF. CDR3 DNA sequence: TGTGCCAGCGATCGGACAGGGCAAGGTGGTGGCTACACCTTC.

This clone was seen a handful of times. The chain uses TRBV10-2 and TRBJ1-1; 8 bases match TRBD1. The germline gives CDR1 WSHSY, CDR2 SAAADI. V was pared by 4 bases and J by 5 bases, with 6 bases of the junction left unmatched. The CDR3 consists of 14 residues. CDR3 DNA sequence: TGCGCCAGCAGTGGTACAGGGGGGAGTACTGAAGCTTTCTTT. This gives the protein CASSGTGGSTEAFF.

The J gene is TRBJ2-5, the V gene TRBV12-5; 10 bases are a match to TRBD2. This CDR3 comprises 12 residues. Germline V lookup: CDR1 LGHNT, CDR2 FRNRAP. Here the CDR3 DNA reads TGTGCCAGCGGGGGGGTCGGGGAGACCCAGTACTTC. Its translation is CASGGVGETQYF.

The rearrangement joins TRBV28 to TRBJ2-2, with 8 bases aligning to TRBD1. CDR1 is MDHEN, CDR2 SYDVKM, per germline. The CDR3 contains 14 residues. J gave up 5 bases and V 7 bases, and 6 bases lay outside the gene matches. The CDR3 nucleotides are TGTGCCAGCACGTCGGACAGGGAAACCGGGGAGCTGTTTTTT. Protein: CASTSDRETGELFF. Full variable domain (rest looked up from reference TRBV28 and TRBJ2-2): DVKVTQSSRYLVKRTGEKVFLECVQDMDHENMFWYRQDPGLGLRLIYFSYDVKMKEKGDIPEGYSVSREKKERFSLILESASTNQTSMYLCASTSDRETGELFFGEGSRLTVL.

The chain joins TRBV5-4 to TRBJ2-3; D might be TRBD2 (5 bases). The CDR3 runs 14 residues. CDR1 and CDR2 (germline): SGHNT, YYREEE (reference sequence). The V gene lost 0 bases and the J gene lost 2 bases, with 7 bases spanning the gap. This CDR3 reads CASSLAGLTDTQYF. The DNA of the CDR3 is TGTGCCAGCAGCTTGGCTGGACTCACAGATACGCAGTATTTT.

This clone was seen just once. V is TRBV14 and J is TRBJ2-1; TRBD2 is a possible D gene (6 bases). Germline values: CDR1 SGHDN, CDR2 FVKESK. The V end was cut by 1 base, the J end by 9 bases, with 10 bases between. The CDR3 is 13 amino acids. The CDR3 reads CASSQALGGEQFF. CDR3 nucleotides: TGTGCCAGCAGCCAAGCTTTGGGGGGTGAGCAGTTCTTC.